This T cell receptor beta chain was documented in a study of T cell repertoires in cytomegalovirus infection. Findings of the study overall: Accumulated public TCR beta family frequency recognized individuals carrying CMV together with the relevant HLA.

This clonotype was counted a few times. The antigen is unknown. TCRdb re-analysed the reads in MiXCR, keeping a single row per CDR3 protein. The sample yields about 480,000 distinct CDR3 sequences, around a third seen once. Unmatched junction bases numbered 7, after V lost 1 base and J lost 5 bases. CDR3 size: 16 residues. The germline gives CDR1 DFQATT, CDR2 SNEGSKA (reference sequence). Material: cultured PBMCs, obtained from culture after CMV antigen stimulation. The clonotype was recovered from a human donor in good health (CMV status not recorded). Some clones in this sample may be carry-over from other donors' samples. The J gene is TRBJ2-2, the V gene TRBV20-1; 10 bases match TRBD2. The CDR3 loop is CSARVSGRARTGELFF. DNA for the CDR3: TGCAGTGCTAGAGTGAGCGGGAGGGCCAGGACCGGGGAGCTGTTTTTT.